Each of the 18 T cell receptor beta chains below was sequenced from the same sample in a study of blood T cell repertoires in COVID-19. Sequenced by immunoSEQ multiplex PCR; TCRdb stores in-frame clones only, minus some. The table shows 320,000 or so clones, with approximately 88% occurring only once. Sequenced input: PBMCs or T cells enriched from blood (not recorded which). The receptor source for this set is a man aged 25-45 years who had recovered from COVID-19.

The chain links TRBV7-2 to TRBJ2-5; 14 nucleotides align to TRBD2. V lost 0 bases to trimming and J lost 4 bases; unmatched junction nucleotides: 4. The CDR3 length is 17 residues. CDR1 is SGHTA, CDR2 FQGNSA, per germline. The DNA of the CDR3 is TGTGCCAGCAGCTTAGCGCAGACTAGCGGGGGGGGAGAGACCCAGTACTTC. As protein: CASSLAQTSGGGETQYF.

This clone was counted once. J is TRBJ1-5 and V is TRBV27; 8 bases align to TRBD1. V was clipped by 5 bases and J by 6 bases; unmatched bases: 6. Germline values: CDR1 MNHEY, CDR2 SMNVEV (reference sequence). The CDR3 covers 14 residues. CDR3 nucleotide sequence: TGTGCCAGCAGTCAGGGACAGGCAGCTCAGCCCCAGCATTTT. Its protein product is CASSQGQAAQPQHF.

The chain uses TRBV7-8 and TRBJ2-1; 10 nucleotides agree with TRBD2. The CDR3 extends over 15 amino acids. V gave up 5 bases and J gave up 4 bases; unmatched junction bases: 5. CDR1 and CDR2 (germline): SGHVS, FQNEAQ. CDR3 DNA sequence: TGTGCCAGCAGCGAGACTAGCGGGTTTTACAATGAGCAGTTCTTC. Its protein product is CASSETSGFYNEQFF.

The rearrangement uses TRBV19 and TRBJ2-2; TRBD1 is a possible D gene (6 bases). Trimming stripped 7 bases from V and 6 bases from J, with 21 bases between. The CDR3 totals 16 residues. In germline, CDR1 is LNHDA, CDR2 SQIVND (reference sequence). The CDR3 coding sequence is TGTGCCAGTACCCCCGAGGTGGGACAAGTTTCCGGGGAGCTGTTTTTT. Amino acids: CASTPEVGQVSGELFF.

The rearrangement uses TRBV6-5 and TRBJ1-4, with TRBD1 as a possible D gene (6 bases). Trimming left V 2 bases short and J 4 bases short, with 14 bases between. Per the germline V gene, CDR1 is MNHEY and CDR2 is SVGAGI. The CDR3 is 16 amino acids. The CDR3 nucleotides are TGTGCCAGCAGTTACGCTCGGACAGACCGTAATGAAAAACTGTTTTTT. Its translation is CASSYARTDRNEKLFF.

The chain uses TRBV10-3 and TRBJ2-5; 7 positions agree with TRBD1. The CDR3 is 14 residues long. J lost 4 bases, V lost 3 bases, and 5 bases had no gene match. The germline gives CDR1 ENHRY, CDR2 SYGVKD. For the CDR3, the DNA is TGTGCCATCAGTGACGGCAGGGGGTCAGAGACCCAGTACTTC. Translation gives CAISDGRGSETQYF.

The CDR3 nucleotides are TGTGCCAGCAACCAGGCCGGGGGCGGGGGCGAGCAGTACTTC. Translation gives CASNQAGGGGEQYF. The gene calls are TRBV7-9 and TRBJ2-7; tentative D call: TRBD2 (7 bases). The CDR3 runs 14 residues. Between the trimmed V and J ends, which lost 7 bases and 6 bases, there was a span of 19 bases. Looked up from germline, CDR1 is SEHNR and CDR2 is FQNEAQ (reference sequence). Supplemented by reference TRBV7-9 and TRBJ2-7, the full variable domain reads DTGVSQNPRHKITKRGQNVTFRCDPISEHNRLYWYRQTLGQGPEFLTYFQNEAQLEKSRLLSDRFSAERPKGSFSTLEIQRTEQGDSAMYLCASNQAGGGGEQYFGPGTRLTVT.

CDR3 coding DNA: TGCGCCAGCAGCCCTAGCGGGGGCGCAGATACGCAGTATTTT. Amino acids: CASSPSGGADTQYF. This chain joins TRBV4-1 and TRBJ2-3, with 10 positions matching TRBD2. Trimming cost V 4 bases and J 4 bases; bases outside gene matches: 2. This CDR3 spans 14 amino acids. Germline V CDR1 and CDR2: MGHRA, YSYEKL.

The CDR3 region has the DNA TGCGCCAGCAGCTTCGCGGGGGGTGAAAAACTGTTTTTT. The encoded protein is CASSFAGGEKLFF. V gene TRBV5-1 combines with J gene TRBJ1-4, with D possibly being TRBD1 (5 bases). The germline V gene encodes CDR1 SGHRS and CDR2 YFSETQ. The CDR3 is 13 residues long. The V and J ends lost 2 bases and 7 bases respectively, with 9 bases between them.

The V gene is TRBV20-1, the J gene TRBJ1-2, with TRBD1 matching over 8 bases. After removal of 6 bases from V and 6 bases from J, the junction contained 9 bases not matched to a gene. The CDR3 spans 13 residues. CDR1 is DFQATT, CDR2 SNEGSKA, per germline (reference sequence). CDR3 residues: CSASPGTGDGYTF. The CDR3 DNA is TGCAGTGCCAGTCCCGGGACAGGTGATGGCTACACCTTC.

The rearrangement joins TRBV19 to TRBJ2-1, with TRBD2 identical over 10 bases. The CDR3 is 18 residues long. The germline V gene encodes CDR1 LNHDA and CDR2 SQIVND (reference sequence). The junction had 11 bases not matched to a gene; V was cut back by 4 bases and J by 2 bases. The CDR3, as DNA: TGTGCCAGTAGTACCCTTATTCCGAGCGGGGGGGCCTACAATGAGCAGTTCTTC. Translating gives CASSTLIPSGGAYNEQFF.

J is TRBJ2-2 and V is TRBV10-3; D perhaps matches TRBD1 (5 bases). This CDR3 contains 14 residues. The V gene lost 6 bases and the J gene lost 1 base, with 9 bases spanning the gap. Germline CDR1 is ENHRY and CDR2 is SYGVKD. The CDR3 sequence: CAIRKTENTGELFF. CDR3 DNA: TGTGCCATCAGGAAGACAGAGAACACCGGGGAGCTGTTTTTT.

CDR3 sequence (DNA): TGTGCCAGCAGGGTACAGGGGTCCTACGAGCAGTACTTC. It encodes CASRVQGSYEQYF. The chain carries TRBV2 and TRBJ2-7; 7 bases align to TRBD1. This CDR3 comprises 13 residues. CDR1 is SNHLY, CDR2 FYNNEI, per germline. V gave up 6 bases and J gave up 1 base; unmatched junction bases: 3.

V is TRBV19 and J is TRBJ2-3; TRBD2 matches 14 bases. Germline assignment: CDR1 LNHDA and CDR2 SQIVND (reference sequence). The CDR3 is made up of 20 amino acids. The V and J ends lost 6 bases and 2 bases, in that order; junction bases with no gene match: 16. In nucleotides, the CDR3 is TGTGCCAGTAGGGGCCCGGGACTAGCGGGGGATGGGTGGGTCACAGATACGCAGTATTTT. Protein: CASRGPGLAGDGWVTDTQYF.

The V and J genes are TRBV7-2 and TRBJ1-3, with D tentatively TRBD1 (5 bases). Germline V gene data show CDR1 as SGHTA and CDR2 as FQGNSA. This CDR3 has 15 amino acids. V was shortened by 0 bases and J by 3 bases, with 9 bases between the two germline ends. CDR3 region: CASSLAGGVGNTIYF. In DNA, the CDR3 is TGTGCCAGCAGCTTAGCGGGAGGGGTTGGAAACACCATATATTTT.

The chain carries TRBV18 and TRBJ2-7; 7 nucleotides agree with TRBD1. The CDR3 consists of 14 residues. Trimming at V came to 6 bases and at J to 9 bases, leaving 14 bases not matched to a gene. CDR1 is KGHSH, CDR2 LQKENI, per germline. CDR3 protein: CASSLPTGSNGQYF. CDR3 DNA: TGTGCCAGCTCCCTACCGACAGGGAGTAACGGGCAGTACTTC.

This clone has only one observation. This chain links TRBV2 with TRBJ2-7; unclear D gene. Trimming pared 6 bases from V and 4 bases from J, leaving 7 bases between. The V gene's germline CDR1 is SNHLY and CDR2 FYNNEI. The CDR3 contains 11 residues. Here the CDR3 reads CASSPLYEQYF. CDR3 sequence (DNA): TGTGCCAGCAGCCCCCTATACGAGCAGTACTTC.

The V gene is TRBV5-4, the J gene TRBJ1-2; 9 nucleotides align to TRBD1. The CDR3 loop spans 13 amino acids. V shed 4 bases, J shed 5 bases, and the junction held 3 bases outside the gene matches. Germline V CDR1 and CDR2: SGHNT, YYREEE (reference sequence). DNA of the CDR3: TGTGCCAGCAGCGTCGACAGGGGGTATGGCTACACCTTC. Encoded protein: CASSVDRGYGYTF.